The T cell receptor (beta chain) under discussion was sequenced for a study of OX40 agonist ivuxolimab in advanced cancers. Study context: Among those treated, three patients had partial responses, one with hepatocellular carcinoma and two with cutaneous melanoma.

TCRdb's copy holds only in-frame clones and misses some; the assay was immunoSEQ multiplex PCR. The table shows about 90,000 clones, with roughly 91% occurring only once. This CDR3 comprises 18 residues. Looked up from germline, CDR1 is LGHNA and CDR2 is YNFKEQ. The V end lost 3 bases, the J end lost 2 bases, and 17 bases lay between the germline ends. Patients were ineligible given autoimmune disease history or systemic immunosuppression. Turning to this clone: Its antigen is unknown.

Study observations and caveats: Part of the nonresponder group also had normalized T-cell clonal expansion that was low.

The chain couples TRBV4-2 to TRBJ2-6; D possibly corresponds to TRBD2 (6 bases). The origin of this receptor is an adult with an advanced solid tumor such as melanoma, head and neck, liver or kidney cancer. The material sequenced was CD4+ or CD8+ T cells sorted from blood, taken in a trial of the OX40 agonist ivuxolimab. CDR3 coding DNA: TGTGCCAGCAGCCAGTTTTCTAGCGAGTCTACTGGGGCCAACGTCCTGACTTTC. Translating it yields CASSQFSSESTGANVLTF.